Shown below are 32 T cell receptor beta chains from a single sample sequenced in a study of shared clonotypes between healthy human individuals. Profiled with immunoSEQ multiplex PCR; TCRdb holds only in-frame clones, not every one. The sample has a few million clones, more than 90% seen once. Sequencing input: naive CD4+ T cells sorted from blood. Regarding subset: CD45RA+ positively selected. Receptors were obtained from a man younger than 30 in good health.

The V gene is TRBV10-2, the J gene TRBJ2-2, with a possible D match to TRBD1 (5 bases). This CDR3 is 15 amino acids long. Germline V gives CDR1 WSHSY, CDR2 SAAADI. Trimming pared 5 bases from V and 3 bases from J, leaving 13 bases between. CDR3 in DNA: TGCGCCAGCAGTCAGGGAAACGGTGACACCGGGGAGCTGTTTTTT. It translates to CASSQGNGDTGELFF.

This sequence joins TRBV2 and TRBJ2-5; 7 bases fit TRBD2. CDR1 and CDR2 from the germline V gene are SNHLY and FYNNEI. Unmatched junction bases numbered 13, after V lost 10 bases and J lost 5 bases. There are 14 residues in the CDR3. CDR3 in DNA: TGTGCCACAGCGAGGGGAGGGGAAGATGAGACCCAGTACTTC. It codes for CATARGGEDETQYF.

This chain uses TRBV5-1 with TRBJ1-4, with D unresolved. The CDR3 covers 12 residues. Trimming removed 1 base at V and 8 bases at J, with 6 bases between. From germline, CDR1 is SGHRS and CDR2 YFSETQ. The CDR3 spells CASSLPAEKLFF. The CDR3 bases are TGCGCCAGCAGCTTGCCCGCAGAAAAACTGTTTTTT.

The V gene is TRBV6-1, the J gene TRBJ2-5; TRBD1 matches 7 bases. Germline V CDR1 and CDR2: MNHNS, SASEGT. Trimming removed 7 bases from V and 1 base from J; junction bases left unmatched: 3. This CDR3 contains 13 residues. DNA of the CDR3: TGTGCCAGCACCAACAGGGGCCAAGAGACCCAGTACTTC. Translating it yields CASTNRGQETQYF.

The chain is built from TRBV30 and TRBJ2-5; D assignment may be TRBD1 or TRBD2 (5 bases each). Between the trimmed V and J ends, which lost 1 base and 5 bases, there was a span of 17 bases. There are 15 residues in the CDR3. Germline V lookup: CDR1 GTSNPN, CDR2 SVGIG (reference sequence). The CDR3 reads CAWSEGSGSGETQYF. The CDR3, as DNA: TGTGCCTGGAGTGAGGGGAGCGGCTCCGGGGAGACCCAGTACTTC. The full variable domain, with the rest looked up from reference TRBV30 and TRBJ2-5, is SQTIHQWPATLVQPVGSPLSLECTVEGTSNPNLYWYRQAAGRGLQLLFYSVGIGQISSEVPQNLSASRPQDRQFILSSKKLLLSDSGFYLCAWSEGSGSGETQYFGPGTRLLVL.

The genes are TRBV9 and TRBJ2-1; D ambiguous. Germline V gene sequence: CDR1 SGDLS, CDR2 YYNGEE. With 0 bases removed from V and 0 bases from J, the gap between germline ends came to 4 bases. The CDR3 has 14 amino acids. This CDR3 reads CASSVVSSYNEQFF. The CDR3 DNA sequence: TGTGCCAGCAGCGTAGTGAGCTCCTACAATGAGCAGTTCTTC.

V usage is TRBV6-5 and J usage is TRBJ1-5; D not certain. In germline, CDR1 is MNHEY, CDR2 SVGAGI. V gave up 4 bases and J gave up 0 bases, with 13 bases separating them. The CDR3 covers 16 residues. The CDR3 is CASSSKAGISNQPQHF. In DNA, the CDR3 is TGTGCCAGCAGTTCAAAAGCGGGGATTAGCAATCAGCCCCAGCATTTT.

This clone has a handful of counts. The same CDR3 also results from other DNA sequences found in this sample. The chain has TRBV6-1 and TRBJ1-2, with D possibly TRBD1 on 5 matching bases. Trimming stripped 0 bases from V and 6 bases from J, with 11 bases between. This CDR3 has 14 residues. Germline V gives CDR1 MNHNS, CDR2 SASEGT. CDR3 in amino acids: CASSEALRGDGYTF. The CDR3 DNA reads as TGTGCCAGCAGTGAAGCGCTTCGGGGGGATGGCTACACCTTC.

As concerns this clone: Distinct nucleotide sequences in the sample also encode this CDR3. V is TRBV19 and J is TRBJ1-1; tentative D call: TRBD1 (5 bases). Germline lookup yields CDR1 LNHDA and CDR2 SQIVND (reference sequence). CDR3 length: 13 amino acids. V lost 5 bases and J lost 1, with 8 bases in between. CDR3 region: CASSLQGNTEAFF. Here the CDR3 DNA reads TGTGCCAGTAGTCTCCAGGGGAACACTGAAGCTTTCTTT.

This clone appeared a few times. The V and J genes are TRBV6-5 and TRBJ1-5, with D uncertain. From germline, CDR1 is MNHEY and CDR2 SVGAGI. The germline V and J ends were trimmed by 9 bases and 6 bases, with 9 bases remaining between them. The CDR3 spans 11 residues. The CDR3 DNA is TGTGCCAGACCCCCGCGTCAGCCCCAGCATTTT. This translates into CARPPRQPQHF.

The chain couples TRBV5-6 to TRBJ2-7; TRBD2 might be the D (6 bases). The CDR3 extends over 15 amino acids. V shed 4 bases and J shed 4 bases, with 18 bases lying between them. The germline CDR1 and CDR2 sequences are SGHDT and YYEEEE. CDR3 bases: TGTGCCAGCAGCATTAGCGGAGCGGAGGATTACGAGCAGTACTTC. Protein product: CASSISGAEDYEQYF.

The chain has TRBV7-2 and TRBJ2-7; D gene ambiguous. V was cut by 1 base and J by 4 bases, with 11 bases left in between. This CDR3 region has 14 residues. Germline CDR1 is SGHTA and CDR2 is FQGNSA. CDR3 DNA sequence: TGTGCCAGCAGCTTAGGTCCAGCTGTATACGAGCAGTACTTC. Translation gives CASSLGPAVYEQYF.

The genes are TRBV30 and TRBJ1-2; TRBD1 matches 10 bases. J gave up 8 bases and V 3 bases, and 12 bases lay outside the gene matches. The CDR3 runs 15 residues. Per the germline V gene, CDR1 is GTSNPN and CDR2 is SVGIG (reference sequence). This CDR3 is CAWSHPGQGFGGYTF. DNA for the CDR3: TGTGCCTGGAGCCACCCGGGACAGGGGTTTGGGGGCTACACCTTC.

The gene calls are TRBV7-9 and TRBJ2-3; 9 bases are a match to TRBD2. CDR1 is SEHNR, CDR2 FQNEAQ, per germline (reference sequence). J lost 2 bases, V lost 4 bases, and 7 bases had no gene match. This CDR3 spans 16 amino acids. This CDR3 is CASSSRLAENTDTQYF. The CDR3 coding sequence is TGTGCCAGCAGCTCCAGACTAGCGGAAAACACAGATACGCAGTATTTT.

This chain joins TRBV2 and TRBJ2-3; 13 bases line up with TRBD2. CDR3 length: 15 amino acids. V lost 8 bases to trimming and J lost 0 bases; unmatched junction nucleotides: 2. Germline CDR1 and CDR2: SNHLY and FYNNEI. CDR3 amino acids: CASGGLAGSTDTQYF. CDR3 DNA: TGTGCCAGCGGGGGACTAGCGGGGAGCACAGATACGCAGTATTTT.

As for this clone: This same CDR3 is encoded by further DNA sequences in the sample. The CDR3 region is CASSLGLGANTEAFF. CDR3 DNA sequence: TGTGCCAGCAGCTTAGGTCTGGGTGCGAACACTGAAGCTTTCTTT. This sequence joins TRBV7-9 and TRBJ1-1; D gene uncertain. This CDR3 is built from 15 residues. Germline CDR1 SEHNR, CDR2 FQNEAQ (reference sequence). V gave up 1 base and J gave up 1 base, with 10 bases separating them.

A word on this clone: Different DNA sequences within this sample yield the same CDR3. The J gene is TRBJ1-2, the V gene TRBV5-1; D remains unclear. V was cut by 0 bases and J by 0 bases, with 6 bases left in between. The CDR3 is 14 residues long. Germline CDR1 and CDR2: SGHRS and YFSETQ. CDR3 loop: CASSLDTPNYGYTF. In nucleotides, the CDR3 is TGCGCCAGCAGCTTGGACACTCCTAACTATGGCTACACCTTC.

The CDR3 bases are TGCGCCAGCAGTGAGGGACAGGGACCCCACGAGCAGTACTTC. It translates to CASSEGQGPHEQYF. The rearrangement links TRBV10-1 to TRBJ2-7; 8 bases are a match to TRBD1. CDR1 and CDR2 from the germline V gene are WNHNN and SYGVQD (reference sequence). The CDR3 covers 14 residues. The ends lost 2 bases at V and 5 bases at J; junction bases unmatched: 5.

With respect to this clone: The same CDR3 arises from other DNA sequences in this sample as well. The rearrangement links TRBV19 to TRBJ2-5; 9 positions agree with TRBD1. Germline V CDR1 and CDR2: LNHDA, SQIVND (reference sequence). V lost 4 bases and J lost 5; bases outside the gene matches: 5. The CDR3 contains 14 residues. CDR3 DNA: TGTGCCAGTAGTACGACAGGGGGAGGTGAGACCCAGTACTTC. This encodes CASSTTGGGETQYF.

The chain is built from TRBV14 and TRBJ2-7; weak D call: TRBD2 (6 bases). This CDR3 is built from 12 residues. The germline V gene has CDR1 SGHDN and CDR2 FVKESK. V gave up 1 base and J gave up 12 bases, with 13 bases separating them. The CDR3 DNA reads TGTGCCAGCAGCCAAGTACCTGGGAGGTGGTACTTC. Its protein product is CASSQVPGRWYF.

The chain carries TRBV27 and TRBJ2-4, with 7 bases identical to TRBD1. The ends lost 6 bases at V and 2 bases at J; junction bases unmatched: 7. The CDR3 is made up of 15 amino acids. Per germline, CDR1 MNHEY and CDR2 SMNVEV (reference sequence). In nucleotides, the CDR3 is TGTGCCAGCAGCCTGACAGGGCCCTCCAAAAACATTCAGTACTTC. Translated: CASSLTGPSKNIQYF.

This clone has only one observation. The chain carries TRBV27 and TRBJ1-3, with 9 nucleotides matching TRBD1. V was clipped by 4 bases and J by 0 bases; unmatched bases: 7. Germline V CDR1 and CDR2: MNHEY, SMNVEV (reference sequence). The CDR3 runs 17 residues. The CDR3 spells CASSSGQGLLSGNTIYF. The CDR3 region has the DNA TGTGCCAGCAGTTCGGGACAGGGACTTCTCTCTGGAAACACCATATATTTT.

This clone was recorded once. This chain connects TRBV6-5 to TRBJ2-3, with 8 bases fitting TRBD2. The trim removed 6 bases at V and 5 bases at J, leaving 4 bases unmatched. The CDR3 covers 13 residues. CDR1 and CDR2 from the germline V gene are MNHEY and SVGAGI. CDR3 in amino acids: CASRRGAEDTQYF. CDR3 DNA: TGTGCCAGCAGGCGGGGGGCGGAAGATACGCAGTATTTT.

The genes are TRBV10-3 and TRBJ1-2; tentatively, D is TRBD1 (5 bases). V lost 6 bases and J lost 4, with 12 bases in between. Germline V gene lookup returns CDR1 ENHRY and CDR2 SYGVKD. This CDR3 comprises 13 residues. Written as DNA, the CDR3 is TGTGCCATCAGGGGGGATCTGGTCTATGGCTACACCTTC. Its translation is CAIRGDLVYGYTF.

The CDR3 sequence is CASSFRATSGRNTQYF. CDR3 sequence (DNA): TGTGCCAGCAGCTTCCGGGCGACTAGCGGGAGGAATACGCAGTATTTT. The V and J genes are TRBV7-2 and TRBJ2-3; 13 bases align to TRBD2. The CDR3 has 16 residues. V lost 3 bases and J lost 7; bases outside the gene matches: 7. Per the germline V gene, CDR1 is SGHTA and CDR2 is FQGNSA.

V gene TRBV11-2 combines with J gene TRBJ2-7; D not certain. This CDR3 has 13 residues. V was clipped by 3 bases and J by 6 bases, with 12 bases between them. CDR1 is SGHAT, CDR2 FQNNGV, per germline. As DNA, the CDR3 is TGTGCCAGCAGCTTTACGTCGGAGCGCGAGCAGTACTTC. It is translated as CASSFTSEREQYF. The whole variable domain, remainder taken from reference TRBV11-2 and TRBJ2-7, is EAGVAQSPRYKIIEKRQSVAFWCNPISGHATLYWYQQILGQGPKLLIQFQNNGVVDDSQLPKDRFSAERLKGVDSTLKIQPAKLEDSAVYLCASSFTSEREQYFGPGTRLTVT.

This CDR3 is CASSLWAGLTDTQYF. CDR3 nucleotides: TGTGCCAGCAGCTTATGGGCCGGACTTACAGATACGCAGTATTTT. The chain couples TRBV11-2 to TRBJ2-3; D is possibly TRBD2 (5 bases). Germline V gene lookup returns CDR1 SGHAT and CDR2 FQNNGV. The CDR3 totals 15 residues. Deletions cut 2 bases from V and 3 bases from J, with 12 bases between.

V gene TRBV7-9 combines with J gene TRBJ1-5; no definite D call. Germline CDR1 reads SEHNR; CDR2 reads FQNEAQ (reference sequence). V lost 0 bases, J lost 4 bases, and 13 bases lay in between. CDR3 size: 16 residues. In DNA, the CDR3 is TGTGCCAGCAGCTTAGCGTTGGGAGTTCTGAATCAGCCCCAGCATTTT. Translating gives CASSLALGVLNQPQHF.

The chain is built from TRBV9 and TRBJ1-4; D gene unclear. CDR1 SGDLS and CDR2 YYNGEE come from the germline V gene. V lost 0 bases to trimming and J lost 11 bases, with 14 bases between them. The CDR3 covers 14 residues. The CDR3 DNA reads as TGTGCCAGCAGCGTAGGAACAGCCAATAACAAACTGTTTTTT. It translates to CASSVGTANNKLFF.

V gene TRBV30 combines with J gene TRBJ2-1; 8 positions agree with TRBD1. CDR1 and CDR2 from the germline V gene are GTSNPN and SVGIG (reference sequence). The CDR3 totals 14 residues. Germline trimming cut 1 base from V and 5 bases from J; bases unmatched to any gene: 4. CDR3 bases: TGTGCCTGGAGTGGGGGACAGGACCACAATGAGCAGTTCTTC. This gives the protein CAWSGGQDHNEQFF.

The chain joins TRBV23-1 to TRBJ1-1; D is undetermined. TRBV23-1 qualifies as an ORF whose function is uncertain. The CDR3 extends over 13 amino acids. V lost 0 bases and J lost 6, with 8 bases in between. Here the CDR3 reads CASSQSRVPEAFF. The DNA for the CDR3 is TGCGCCAGCAGTCAATCCCGGGTTCCTGAAGCTTTCTTT.

The chain recombines TRBV5-4 with TRBJ2-7; TRBD1 agrees at 9 bases. In germline, CDR1 is SGHNT, CDR2 YYREEE (reference sequence). The CDR3 has 15 amino acids. V lost 3 bases and J lost 5; bases outside the gene matches: 9. Here the CDR3 reads CASSSKDRGSNEQYF. The DNA for the CDR3 is TGTGCCAGCAGCTCGAAGGACAGGGGATCTAACGAGCAGTACTTC.